The 30 T cell receptor beta chains below all came from one sample that was sequenced in a study of blood T cell repertoires in COVID-19. Method: immunoSEQ multiplex PCR; TCRdb's copy keeps in-frame clones and lacks some. Of approximately 190,000 clones detected, more than 80% appear once; the ten largest clones hold 0.45% to 0.65%. Sequencing used peripheral blood. Every receptor here comes from a man aged 50-59 years with acute or convalescent COVID-19.

The chain links TRBV28 to TRBJ2-7; 7 positions match TRBD1. Trimming at V came to 2 bases and at J to 7 bases, leaving 2 bases not matched to a gene. The CDR3 spans 12 residues. CDR1 is MDHEN, CDR2 SYDVKM, per germline. CDR3 protein: CASSLKGQEQYF. The CDR3 DNA is TGTGCCAGCAGTTTAAAGGGACAGGAGCAGTACTTC.

The chain joins TRBV7-9 to TRBJ2-5, with 10 bases matching TRBD2. Germline V CDR1 and CDR2: SEHNR, FQNEAQ (reference sequence). V lost 1 base to trimming and J lost 2 bases; unmatched junction nucleotides: 4. The CDR3 has 16 residues. The CDR3 here is CASSLDLAGVQETQYF. The CDR3 DNA reads as TGTGCCAGCAGCTTAGACCTAGCGGGAGTACAAGAGACCCAGTACTTC.

The rearrangement joins TRBV19 to TRBJ1-2, with D uncertain. The CDR3 contains 14 residues. CDR1 LNHDA and CDR2 SQIVND come from the germline V gene (reference sequence). The V end lost 1 base, the J end lost 3 bases, and 9 bases lay between the germline ends. The CDR3 reads CASSIGSSYYGYTF. CDR3 DNA sequence: TGTGCCAGTAGTATAGGTAGCAGTTACTATGGCTACACCTTC.

This chain joins TRBV11-1 and TRBJ1-5; D uncertain. CDR1 SGHAT and CDR2 FQDESV come from the germline V gene (reference sequence). The V end was cut by 1 base, the J end by 6 bases, with 7 bases between. The CDR3 consists of 13 residues. The CDR3 loop reads CASSLGYSQPQHF. DNA of the CDR3: TGTGCCAGCAGCTTAGGATACTCTCAGCCCCAGCATTTT. Based on the CDR3 plus reference TRBV11-1 and TRBJ1-5, the full variable domain is EAEVAQSPRYKITEKSQAVAFWCDPISGHATLYWYRQILGQGPELLVQFQDESVVDDSQLPKDRFSAERLKGVDSTLKIQPAELGDSAMYLCASSLGYSQPQHFGDGTRLSIL.

V and J are TRBV25-1 and TRBJ2-3, with 12 nucleotides matching TRBD2. The J segment lost 5 bases and the V segment lost 1 base, leaving 10 bases of the junction unmatched. This CDR3 has 18 amino acids. Germline V lookup: CDR1 MGHDK, CDR2 SYGVNS. CDR3 nucleotides: TGTGCCAGCAGTGAATCCCCCCGGCTAGCGGGAGGGAAAGATACGCAGTATTTT. Translation: CASSESPRLAGGKDTQYF.

The chain combines TRBV15 with TRBJ2-3, with D hard to call. Germline V gene data show CDR1 as LNHNV and CDR2 as YYDKDF (reference sequence). This CDR3 is 16 amino acids long. Trimming shortened V by 6 bases and J by 3 bases, and 19 bases separated the two germline ends. For the CDR3, the DNA is TGTGCCACCAGTTCTCTACAGTCTCCTATTACAGATACGCAGTATTTT. Translated, it gives CATSSLQSPITDTQYF.

The chain recombines TRBV30 with TRBJ1-1; 9 bases are shared with TRBD1. V shed 5 bases, J shed 1 base, and the junction held 5 bases outside the gene matches. Germline V gives CDR1 GTSNPN, CDR2 SVGIG (reference sequence). The CDR3 is made up of 14 amino acids. The CDR3 here is CAWALGQGNTEAFF. In nucleotides, the CDR3 is TGTGCCTGGGCCTTGGGACAGGGGAACACTGAAGCTTTCTTT.

J is TRBJ2-1 and V is TRBV5-1; no definite D call. This CDR3 contains 11 residues. Per the germline V gene, CDR1 is SGHRS and CDR2 is YFSETQ. With 3 bases removed from V and 4 bases from J, the gap between germline ends came to 2 bases. The CDR3 spells CASSSYNEQFF. The CDR3 DNA sequence: TGCGCCAGCAGCTCATACAATGAGCAGTTCTTC.

This chain links TRBV10-3 with TRBJ2-7; D not resolved. Trimming took 2 bases from V and 1 from J, leaving 6 bases between them. Per germline, CDR1 ENHRY and CDR2 SYGVKD. This CDR3 spans 13 amino acids. CDR3 sequence reads: CAISELSSYEQYF. The CDR3 DNA is TGTGCCATCAGTGAGCTCAGTTCCTACGAGCAGTACTTC.

The CDR3 sequence is CASSQDRYRSYNEQFF. DNA of the CDR3: TGTGCCAGCAGCCAAGATCGGTACCGCTCCTACAATGAGCAGTTCTTC. This chain connects TRBV4-2 to TRBJ2-1; D gene unclear. CDR1 is LGHNA and CDR2 is YNFKEQ in the germline V gene. V lost 0 bases, J lost 0 bases, and 9 bases lay in between. The CDR3 consists of 16 residues.

This clone was seen more than once but under ten times. The chain has TRBV5-1 and TRBJ2-5; D is undetermined. Trimming pared 0 bases from V and 5 bases from J, leaving 11 bases between. Germline V lookup: CDR1 SGHRS, CDR2 YFSETQ. The length of the CDR3 is 14 residues. Here the CDR3 DNA reads TGCGCCAGCAGCTTGGACTATCTTGGGGAGACCCAGTACTTC. Its translation is CASSLDYLGETQYF. The variable domain in full, with the rest retrieved from reference TRBV5-1 and TRBJ2-5, is KAGVTQTPRYLIKTRGQQVTLSCSPISGHRSVSWYQQTPGQGLQFLFEYFSETQRNKGNFPGRFSGRQFSNSRSEMNVSTLELGDSALYLCASSLDYLGETQYFGPGTRLLVL.

The chain has TRBV30 and TRBJ2-1; D possibly corresponds to TRBD1 (5 bases). CDR3 length: 13 residues. Per the germline V gene, CDR1 is GTSNPN and CDR2 is SVGIG (reference sequence). V gave up 0 bases and J gave up 6 bases, with 9 bases separating them. The CDR3 DNA is TGTGCCTGGAGTGTACCAAGGGGCAATGAGCAGTTCTTC. Its translation is CAWSVPRGNEQFF. The entire variable domain, with the rest obtained from reference TRBV30 and TRBJ2-1, is as follows: SQTIHQWPATLVQPVGSPLSLECTVEGTSNPNLYWYRQAAGRGLQLLFYSVGIGQISSEVPQNLSASRPQDRQFILSSKKLLLSDSGFYLCAWSVPRGNEQFFGPGTRLTVL.

The rearrangement uses TRBV4-1 and TRBJ1-1; TRBD1 might be the D (6 bases). Germline loops: CDR1 MGHRA, CDR2 YSYEKL. The CDR3 runs to 15 residues. Trimming pared 7 bases from V and 0 bases from J, leaving 15 bases between. CDR3 DNA sequence: TGCGCCAGCACGCAGGGGCTTTACATGAACACTGAAGCTTTCTTT. It encodes CASTQGLYMNTEAFF.

This chain links TRBV19 with TRBJ1-3, with D possibly being TRBD1 (6 bases). Trimming took 6 bases from V and 4 from J, leaving 16 bases between them. Germline assignment: CDR1 LNHDA and CDR2 SQIVND (reference sequence). The CDR3 is made up of 15 amino acids. The CDR3 sequence: CASSPSGGRGNTIYF. CDR3 DNA sequence: TGTGCCAGTAGCCCGTCCGGGGGGCGAGGAAACACCATATATTTT.

The chain links TRBV4-2 to TRBJ2-7, with a possible D match to TRBD2 (5 bases). Per germline, CDR1 LGHNA and CDR2 YNFKEQ. Trimming took 0 bases from V and 4 from J, leaving 7 bases between them. This CDR3 region has 13 residues. Here the CDR3 DNA reads TGTGCCAGCAGCCAAGAGGGAGCGTACGAGCAGTACTTC. It codes for CASSQEGAYEQYF.

The rearrangement uses TRBV5-1 and TRBJ1-1, with D possibly matching TRBD1 (6 bases). Trimming left V 0 bases short and J 7 bases short, with 13 bases between. The germline V gene has CDR1 SGHRS and CDR2 YFSETQ. The CDR3 covers 14 residues. Here the CDR3 DNA reads TGCGCCAGCAGCTTGGCCGGGACACTGGATGAAGCTTTCTTT. Translated, it gives CASSLAGTLDEAFF.

V usage is TRBV15 and J usage is TRBJ2-3, with D hard to call. CDR1 LNHNV and CDR2 YYDKDF come from the germline V gene (reference sequence). V lost 0 bases to trimming and J lost 0 bases, with 10 bases between them. The CDR3 extends over 16 amino acids. DNA of the CDR3: TGTGCCACCAGCAGAGAATCGTCGGTAAGCACAGATACGCAGTATTTT. Amino acids: CATSRESSVSTDTQYF.

The chain couples TRBV21-1 to TRBJ1-4; no check of the table's D call, TRBD1, against the DNA was made. TRBV21-1 is an annotated pseudogene. The CDR3 runs 17 residues. This CDR3 reads CASIDGTGWSANEKLFF. The DNA of the CDR3 is TGTGCCAGCATAGACGGGACAGGGTGGTCTGCTAATGAAAAACTGTTTTTT.

The chain has TRBV27 and TRBJ1-4; no clear D. Trimming removed 3 bases at V and 8 bases at J, with 10 bases between. CDR3 size: 13 residues. The germline CDR1 and CDR2 sequences are MNHEY and SMNVEV (reference sequence). CDR3 bases: TGTGCCAGCAGTTTGTACGTTCGGGAAAAACTGTTTTTT. Translation: CASSLYVREKLFF.

The genes are TRBV6-1 and TRBJ2-1; 9 bases fit TRBD2. CDR1 is MNHNS and CDR2 is SASEGT in the germline V gene. The CDR3 has 15 residues. Germline trimming cut 2 bases from V and 2 bases from J; bases unmatched to any gene: 1. The chain's CDR3 is CASSELAGPYNEQFF. CDR3 sequence (DNA): TGTGCCAGCAGTGAACTAGCGGGGCCCTACAATGAGCAGTTCTTC.

The V call is TRBV7-9, the J call TRBJ1-3; tentatively, D is TRBD1 (6 bases). V lost 5 bases, J lost 0 bases, and 11 bases lay in between. This CDR3 comprises 15 residues. Germline assignment: CDR1 SEHNR and CDR2 FQNEAQ (reference sequence). The chain's CDR3 is CASSPQGISGNTIYF. The DNA of the CDR3 is TGTGCCAGCAGCCCCCAGGGGATCTCTGGAAACACCATATATTTT.

This sequence joins TRBV3-1 (or the pseudogene TRBV3-2) and TRBJ2-3; 9 bases are shared with TRBD1. The V gene's germline CDR1 is LGHDT and CDR2 YNNKEL (reference sequence). V was clipped by 1 base and J by 2 bases; unmatched bases: 1. This CDR3 comprises 15 residues. DNA of the CDR3: TGTGCCAGCAGCCAAGGACAGGGGGTCACAGATACGCAGTATTTT. Translating it yields CASSQGQGVTDTQYF.

CDR3: CASSQPSRGGDQPQHF. The DNA for the CDR3 is TGTGCCAGTAGTCAACCGAGTCGGGGTGGGGATCAGCCCCAGCATTTT. The chain uses TRBV19 and TRBJ1-5, with D uncertain. CDR3 length: 16 residues. Germline CDR1 LNHDA, CDR2 SQIVND (reference sequence). With 5 bases removed from V and 5 bases from J, the gap between germline ends came to 19 bases.

This chain links TRBV10-3 with TRBJ2-2, with 8 bases that match TRBD1. CDR3 length: 16 residues. Germline CDR1 reads ENHRY; CDR2 reads SYGVKD. V gave up 3 bases and J gave up 1 base; unmatched junction bases: 4. Written as DNA, the CDR3 is TGTGCCATCAGTGACCGGGACAGGCGGAACACCGGGGAGCTGTTTTTT. As protein: CAISDRDRRNTGELFF.

In its sample, this clone was seen once. This chain links TRBV10-3 with TRBJ2-5; 7 nucleotides match TRBD2. J lost 3 bases, V lost 11 bases, and 9 bases had no gene match. CDR3 length: 13 amino acids. Germline assignment: CDR1 ENHRY and CDR2 SYGVKD. As DNA, the CDR3 is TGTGCCGCCGGAGGGACTATAGAAGAGACCCAGTACTTC. Amino acids: CAAGGTIEETQYF.

The chain is built from TRBV4-2 and TRBJ2-2, with TRBD2 as a possible D gene (5 bases). CDR1 is LGHNA and CDR2 is YNFKEQ in the germline V gene. CDR3 length: 15 residues. The V and J ends lost 6 bases and 1 base respectively, with 12 bases between them. The CDR3 is CASRQPGLNTGELFF. The CDR3 DNA sequence: TGTGCCAGCAGACAACCAGGACTGAACACCGGGGAGCTGTTTTTT.

CDR3 sequence: CASSLEVLAGVETQYF. DNA of the CDR3: TGTGCCAGCAGCTTAGAAGTTCTAGCGGGGGTAGAGACCCAGTACTTC. The chain links TRBV7-8 to TRBJ2-5; 10 bases line up with TRBD2. After removal of 1 base from V and 4 bases from J, the junction contained 6 bases not matched to a gene. CDR3 length equals 16 residues. Germline CDR1 is SGHVS and CDR2 is FQNEAQ.

V usage is TRBV29-1 and J usage is TRBJ1-5, with a weak D call TRBD1 (5 bases). Germline lookup yields CDR1 SQVTM and CDR2 ANQGSEA. The CDR3 extends over 12 amino acids. The V end lost 6 bases, the J end lost 5 bases, and 11 bases lay between the germline ends. CDR3 protein: CSVGGGDQPQHF. As DNA, the CDR3 is TGCAGCGTGGGCGGGGGGGATCAGCCCCAGCATTTT.

This chain connects TRBV7-3 to TRBJ2-7, with a weak D call TRBD2 (6 bases). Germline V gives CDR1 SGHTA, CDR2 FQGTGA. This CDR3 is built from 13 residues. Trimming pared 2 bases from V and 7 bases from J, leaving 12 bases between. The CDR3 nucleotides read TGTGCCAGCAGCTTAGGTTCGGCGGGGGAGCAGTACTTC. Its protein is CASSLGSAGEQYF.

The chain uses TRBV19 and TRBJ2-2; 8 nucleotides line up with TRBD1. The CDR3 spans 15 residues. Per germline, CDR1 LNHDA and CDR2 SQIVND (reference sequence). After removal of 5 bases from V and 7 bases from J, the junction contained 9 bases not matched to a gene. The CDR3 DNA reads as TGTGCCAGTAGTCCCGGGACAGGCATGATCGGGGAGCTGTTTTTT. Protein sequence: CASSPGTGMIGELFF.